The T cell receptor beta chain under discussion was sequenced for a study of T cell responses to AZD1222 COVID-19 vaccine. TCRdb keeps only in-frame clones here, not all; method: immunoSEQ multiplex PCR. The table shows 150,000 to 200,000 clones, with about 90% occurring only once. V gave up 3 bases and J gave up 3 bases, with 5 bases separating them. CDR3 length equals 12 residues. The sample was peripheral blood, taken 28 days after the second AZD1222 dose. The TCR sequence derives from an adult who received the AZD1222 COVID-19 vaccine. The J gene is TRBJ1-1, the V gene TRBV12-3 or TRBV12-4; D is unclear. For the CDR3, the DNA is TGTGCCAGCAGTTTTGGGGACACTGAAGCTTTCTTT. Amino acids: CASSFGDTEAFF.